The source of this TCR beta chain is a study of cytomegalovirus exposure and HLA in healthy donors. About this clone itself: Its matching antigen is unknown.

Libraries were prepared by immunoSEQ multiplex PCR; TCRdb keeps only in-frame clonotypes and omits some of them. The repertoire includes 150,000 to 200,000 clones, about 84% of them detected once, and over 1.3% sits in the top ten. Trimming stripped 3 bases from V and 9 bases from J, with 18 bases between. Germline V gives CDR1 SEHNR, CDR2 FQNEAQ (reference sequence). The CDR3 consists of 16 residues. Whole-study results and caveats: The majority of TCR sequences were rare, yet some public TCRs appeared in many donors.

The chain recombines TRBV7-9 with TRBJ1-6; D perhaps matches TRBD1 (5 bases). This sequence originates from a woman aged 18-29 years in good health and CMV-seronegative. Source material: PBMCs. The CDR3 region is CASSFRAGGSPSPLHF. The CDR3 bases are TGTGCCAGCAGCTTTAGGGCGGGGGGTAGCCCTTCACCCCTCCACTTT.